Many counts were recorded for the clone carrying this T cell receptor (beta chain). Antigen specificity is unknown. These data come from a study of CD8+CD57+ T cells in acquired aplastic anemia. Overall study results and limits: Patients had approximately 30 CD8+ CDR3 sequences in common with controls (the shared set).

It was genomic DNA that served as the template for profiling TCR beta VDJ and CDR3. TCRdb recomputed calls from the reads with MiXCR, one row per CDR3 protein. The table lists approximately 160,000 distinct CDR3 sequences, more than 45% of them singletons, with 3.2% in the top ten. All sequencing subjects had displayed CD8+CD57+ cell expansion on flow cytometry. Therapy had not been given to patients before blood sampling. The ends lost 0 bases at V and 7 bases at J; junction bases unmatched: 4. This CDR3 contains 15 residues. Looked up from germline, CDR1 is MNHEY and CDR2 is SVGAGI. This TCR came from a human donor with aplastic anemia. The rearrangement links TRBV6-5 to TRBJ1-2; 11 nucleotides agree with TRBD1. Input material: sorted CD4+, CD8+, or CD8+CD57+ T cells (not recorded which) from PBMCs. CDR3 loop: CASSYSAGTGGGYTF. The CDR3 nucleotides read TGTGCCAGCAGTTACTCTGCCGGGACAGGGGGTGGCTACACCTTC.